The 11 T cell receptor beta chains presented below share a single source sample, sequenced in a study of T cells in Graves' hyperthyroidism and ophthalmopathy. Template material for amplifying TCR beta CDR3 regions consisted of RNA transcripts. RT-PCR in the first round (using the HTBI primer set) targeted the TCR CDR3. TCRdb fed the multiplex PCR reads into MiXCR, producing one record per CDR3 protein. The data hold roughly 380,000 distinct CDR3 sequences, with roughly 14% observed a single time. Specimen: blood. The receptors come from a woman aged 55-75 years with Graves' hyperthyroidism.

Many counts were recorded for this clonotype. DNA of the CDR3: TGTGCCAGCGCCCAGACAGGGAATATGCAGCCCCAGCATTTT. Translating it yields CASAQTGNMQPQHF. The chain recombines TRBV12-3 or TRBV12-4 with TRBJ1-5, with 7 nucleotides matching TRBD1. The junction had 11 bases not matched to a gene; V was cut back by 8 bases and J by 7 bases. The CDR3 loop spans 14 amino acids.

This clonotype was detected many times. The rearrangement uses TRBV6-1 and TRBJ1-5; 9 nucleotides agree with TRBD1. V shed 6 bases and J 7 bases; nucleotides not matched to a gene: 4. The CDR3 totals 13 residues. Germline V gene lookup returns CDR1 MNHNS and CDR2 SASEGT. DNA for the CDR3: TGTGCCAGCAGAGGGACAGGGAAGCAGCCCCAGCATTTT. Translating gives CASRGTGKQPQHF.

The J gene is TRBJ2-7, the V gene TRBV28; D might be TRBD1 (5 bases). The CDR3 is 11 residues long. Between the trimmed V and J ends, which lost 6 bases and 7 bases, there was a span of 10 bases. Germline CDR1 and CDR2: MDHEN and SYDVKM. CDR3 residues: CASSLRQEQYF. Here the CDR3 DNA reads TGTGCCAGCAGCCTCCGACAGGAGCAGTACTTC.

This clonotype was seen repeatedly, ten times or more. DNA of the CDR3: TGTGCCAGCAGCCCGAACAACTACGAGCAGTACTTC. Translated: CASSPNNYEQYF. This chain uses TRBV7-3 with TRBJ2-7; no clear D gene. Trimming took 5 bases from V and 3 from J, leaving 8 bases between them. The CDR3 has 12 residues. The germline V gene encodes CDR1 SGHTA and CDR2 FQGTGA. The full variable domain, its missing parts supplied by reference TRBV7-3 and TRBJ2-7, is GAGVSQTPSNKVTEKGKYVELRCDPISGHTALYWYRQSLGQGPEFLIYFQGTGAADDSGLPNDRFFAVRPEGSVSTLKIQRTERGDSAVYLCASSPNNYEQYFGPGTRLTVT.

This clonotype appeared many times. The V gene is TRBV12-3 or TRBV12-4, the J gene TRBJ2-4; TRBD2 is a possible D gene (6 bases). This CDR3 has 16 amino acids. Trimming pared 5 bases from V and 0 bases from J, leaving 14 bases between. The CDR3 loop is CASSALAEGAKNIQYF. CDR3 DNA: TGTGCCAGCAGTGCGTTAGCGGAGGGAGCCAAAAACATTCAGTACTTC.

This clonotype has at least ten counts. The chain carries TRBV5-1 and TRBJ2-1; no definite D call. V was clipped by 4 bases and J by 8 bases, with 16 bases between them. The germline V gene encodes CDR1 SGHRS and CDR2 YFSETQ. The CDR3 contains 14 residues. The chain's CDR3 is CASSPTPRVDEQFF. The CDR3 DNA is TGCGCCAGCAGCCCGACCCCCCGGGTGGATGAGCAGTTCTTC. Together with reference TRBV5-1 and TRBJ2-1, the CDR3 gives the full variable domain: KAGVTQTPRYLIKTRGQQVTLSCSPISGHRSVSWYQQTPGQGLQFLFEYFSETQRNKGNFPGRFSGRQFSNSRSEMNVSTLELGDSALYLCASSPTPRVDEQFFGPGTRLTVL.

This chain uses TRBV2 with TRBJ2-5; tentatively, D is TRBD1 or TRBD2 (5 bases each). CDR1 and CDR2 from the germline V gene are SNHLY and FYNNEI. The V end lost 3 bases, the J end lost 5 bases, and 13 bases lay between the germline ends. The CDR3 length is 14 residues. CDR3 nucleotides: TGTGCCAGCAGTGACTCCGTCGGGACGGAGACCCAGTACTTC. Translation gives CASSDSVGTETQYF.

This clonotype was recorded only once. A much larger clone lies a single base off, so this may be a read error. The V and J genes are TRBV24-1 and TRBJ2-1, with 10 bases matching TRBD2. The trim removed 6 bases at V and 4 bases at J, leaving 8 bases unmatched. This CDR3 contains 16 residues. CDR1 is KGHDR and CDR2 is SFDVKD in the germline V gene. The CDR3 DNA reads TGTGCCACCAGTAAACCCGGGACTAGCGCGTACAATGAGCAGTTCTTC. Translated: CATSKPGTSAYNEQFF.

V usage is TRBV18 and J usage is TRBJ2-7; D tentatively reads TRBD1 or TRBD2 (5 bases each). Trimming cost V 6 bases and J 4 bases, with 13 bases left between them. Germline assignment: CDR1 KGHSH and CDR2 LQKENI. CDR3 length equals 13 residues. The CDR3 here is CASSQAGTYEQYF. CDR3 DNA sequence: TGTGCCAGCTCGCAAGCAGGGACGTACGAGCAGTACTTC.

The chain recombines TRBV19 with TRBJ2-2; TRBD1 matches 9 bases. Per germline, CDR1 LNHDA and CDR2 SQIVND (reference sequence). This CDR3 spans 16 amino acids. The ends lost 6 bases at V and 1 base at J; junction bases unmatched: 6. The CDR3 nucleotides read TGTGCCAGTAGGTGGACAGGGGTCCTGAACACCGGGGAGCTGTTTTTT. Protein product: CASRWTGVLNTGELFF.

This clonotype has ten or more counts. V and J are TRBV10-3 and TRBJ2-3; TRBD1 matches at 9 bases. After removal of 9 bases from V and 0 bases from J, the junction contained 1 base not matched to a gene. The CDR3 is made up of 13 amino acids. Germline V gene sequence: CDR1 ENHRY, CDR2 SYGVKD. The CDR3 DNA is TGTGCCATAGGGACAGGGAGCACAGATACGCAGTATTTT. It yields the protein CAIGTGSTDTQYF.